The TCR beta chain under discussion was sequenced for a study of blood T cells in healthy people across ages. The draw of peripheral blood yielded approximately 10 milliliters from each donor. Together with a sample-barcoded 5' primer, a J-beta primer mix was included in a second PCR lasting about 7 to 12 cycles. The template-switch adaptor was a 5' adaptor with 12 random nucleotides. It tagged each cDNA molecule. TCRdb independently ran MiXCR on the 5' RACE reads; one entry per CDR3 protein. The table has over 600,000 distinct CDR3 sequences, more than 50% seen once. Remarks on this clonotype: A junction boundary mismatches the germline segment, possibly from a read error.

The CDR3 spans 14 residues. Germline V lookup: CDR1 SSHAT, CDR2 FNYEAQ (reference sequence). The specimen was blood. The clonotype comes from a man aged 40-55 years in good health. The chain carries TRBV7-7 and TRBJ2-4, with D perhaps TRBD1 or TRBD2 (5 bases each). The CDR3 loop reads CASSLAIGQGIQYF. The CDR3 region has the DNA TGTGCTAGCAGCTTAGCGATTGGACAAGGCATTCAGTACTTC. The variable domain in full, completed from reference TRBV7-7 and TRBJ2-4, reads GAGVSQSPRYKVTKRGQDVTLRCDPISSHATLYWYQQALGQGPEFLTYFNYEAQPDKSGLPSDRFSAERPEGSISTLTIQRTEQRDSAMYRCASSLAIGQGIQYFGAGTRLSVL.